The present entry profiles one T cell receptor beta chain with its context. A few counts support this clonotype. Its specific antigen is unknown. Base qualities were left out, and no much larger clone turns up one base away. This sample was included in a study of CD8+CD57+ T cells in acquired aplastic anemia (dated by TCRdb to between 2017 and 2018). For the wider study: A mean of 3.2 ug of DNA, ranging from about 0.2 to 27.4 ug, was extracted from sorted CD4+ and CD8+ cells. CD8+CD57+ expansion was defined as a frequency above the mean frequency observed in healthy subjects.

Patients chosen for sequencing had shown expansion of CD8+CD57+ cells by flow cytometry. Every patient had a diagnosis of severe acquired aplastic anemia based on International Study of Aplastic Anemia and Agranulocytosis and Camitta criteria. No therapy had been received by the patients at the time of blood sampling. TCR repertoires of sorted CD4+ and CD8+ blood T cells from severe aplastic anemia patients and healthy subjects were deep-sequenced in the study. In the USA, patient enrollment took place under clinicaltrials.gov protocols 00001620, 01623167, 00001397, 00071045, 00081523 and 00961064. Ficoll-Paque density gradient centrifugation was used to isolate peripheral blood mononuclear cells. Before DNA was extracted, CD4+ and CD8+ T cells were sorted using either FACS or magnetic beads. Results the study describes overall, beyond this receptor: Patients and healthy controls showed no significant difference in CD8+ Simpson's diversity (P=0.060). About 28 CD8+ CDR3 sequences were found in both patients and controls but appeared to be highly expressed in patients and within the immunodominant clones of the patients.

TCR beta VDJ combination and CDR3 sequence profiling used genomic DNA as the template. An Illumina HiSeq 2000 was the platform used for TCR repertoire sequencing. Per the source publication's procedure: TRBV/TRBJ rearrangement plots, CDR3 size and DJ length profiles, and Simpson's diversity index were used to evaluate the repertoires. The immunodominant clone was defined as the most abundant DNA sequence in deep sequencing data. CDR3 amino acid sequences were checked for sharing between subjects and were compared against published repertoires and the VDJdb database. In TCRdb, the public reads were trimmed at Q25 with fastp and aligned with MiXCR, with productive beta chains retained. Every CDR3 protein is listed once, alongside the most common genes and DNA of its rows. TCRdb assigned the V and J calls; the authors' analysis was not used. Within this sample are under 500,000 distinct CDR3 sequences, with around 30% of them counted one time only. Of the sample, 0.8% to 0.85% falls within the top ten clones.

CDR1 and CDR2, looked up from the germline V gene, are SGHRS and YFSETQ. The CDR3 starts with the cysteine, ends with the phenylalanine, and has 15 residues. The retained sequence is limited to the CDR3, 45 bases, with the frame set at the first base. Trimming costs V 4 bases and J 2 bases, and their ends lie 15 bases apart. Sequencing input: sorted CD4+, CD8+, or CD8+CD57+ T cells (not recorded which) from PBMCs. This receptor was identified in a human donor with aplastic anemia. The rearranged chain carries TRBV5-1 and TRBJ1-1; a weak D assignment points to TRBD1 (6 bases agree). The CDR3 loop reads CASSKDRSINTEAFF. The nucleotides read TGCGCCAGCAGCAAGGACAGATCAATCAACACTGAAGCTTTCTTT.